This record concerns one T cell receptor beta chain sequence. Its cognate antigen is unknown. Only in-frame clones appear in the TCRdb table, and some are missing; sequencing was by immunoSEQ multiplex PCR. The sample has about 2.3 million clones, 80% to 95% seen once. This record belongs to a study of shared clonotypes between healthy human individuals. Study details: Donors, aged 18 to 49, were two women and a few men. Study-wide results and caveats: The sampled material consisted only of blood, and tissue repertoires are likely to differ. Read depth was anticipated to influence clonotype sharing among donors.

A CD45RA-negative memory subset and a CD45RA+ naive subset were separated from the CD4+ cells. CDR1 is LNHDA and CDR2 is SQIVND in the germline V gene (reference sequence). Between the trimmed V and J ends, which lost 5 bases and 0 bases, there was a span of 11 bases. The CDR3 is 15 residues long. This TCR was sampled from a young man in good health. Some clones in this sample may be carry-over from other donors' samples. Sample: naive CD4+ T cells from PBMCs. Subset here: CD45RA+ positively selected. The rearrangement joins TRBV19 to TRBJ2-1; perhaps TRBD2 as D (6 bases). The CDR3, as DNA: TGTGCCAGTAGTTTTAGCGGTAGCTCCTACAATGAGCAGTTCTTC. Translating it yields CASSFSGSSYNEQFF. The entire variable domain, with the rest obtained from reference TRBV19 and TRBJ2-1, is as follows: DGGITQSPKYLFRKEGQNVTLSCEQNLNHDAMYWYRQDPGQGLRLIYYSQIVNDFQKGDIAEGYSVSREKKESFPLTVTSAQKNPTAFYLCASSFSGSSYNEQFFGPGTRLTVL.